The 27 T cell receptor beta chains below come from one sample, sequenced in a study of OX40 agonist ivuxolimab in advanced cancers. Sequencing used immunoSEQ multiplex PCR; TCRdb keeps in-frame clones, though not all of them. The table lists 72,000 or so clones, 80% to 90% of them singletons. The sequenced sample was CD4+ or CD8+ T cells sorted from blood, obtained in a trial of the OX40 agonist ivuxolimab. Source of these receptors: an adult with an advanced solid tumor such as melanoma, head and neck, liver or kidney cancer.

This clone turned up a few times. V gene TRBV5-1 combines with J gene TRBJ1-2, with 11 bases matching TRBD1. The germline V gene encodes CDR1 SGHRS and CDR2 YFSETQ. V lost 7 bases and J lost 6; bases outside the gene matches: 5. There are 13 residues in the CDR3. CDR3 sequence: CASGRGQGDGYTF. CDR3 in DNA: TGCGCCAGCGGTAGGGGACAGGGGGATGGCTACACCTTC. The whole variable domain, filled in from reference TRBV5-1 and TRBJ1-2, reads KAGVTQTPRYLIKTRGQQVTLSCSPISGHRSVSWYQQTPGQGLQFLFEYFSETQRNKGNFPGRFSGRQFSNSRSEMNVSTLELGDSALYLCASGRGQGDGYTFGSGTRLTVV.

The genes are TRBV9 and TRBJ1-2; D ambiguous. Germline V gives CDR1 SGDLS, CDR2 YYNGEE. CDR3 length: 15 amino acids. V lost 4 bases and J 1 base, leaving 14 bases between the germline ends. Written as DNA, the CDR3 is TGTGCCAGCAGCTACACGCTGGGGAGTAACTATGGCTACACCTTC. Protein: CASSYTLGSNYGYTF.

CDR3 loop: CASSLSLTDYGYTF. The DNA for the CDR3 is TGTGCCAGCAGCTTGAGCTTGACCGACTATGGCTACACCTTC. The chain carries TRBV11-2 and TRBJ1-2; D unresolved. Germline V gene data show CDR1 as SGHAT and CDR2 as FQNNGV. This CDR3 contains 14 residues. Between the trimmed V and J ends, which lost 3 bases and 3 bases, there was a span of 11 bases.

This clone appeared a few times. The rearrangement uses TRBV6-4 and TRBJ2-4, with D perhaps matching TRBD2 (6 bases). There are 21 residues in the CDR3. The V end lost 2 bases, the J end lost 0 bases, and 26 bases lay between the germline ends. The germline gives CDR1 MRHNA, CDR2 SNTAGT. For the CDR3, the DNA is TGTGCCAGCAGTGACGAGTATCCTAAGATAGCGGAGCCCTCAGCCAAAAACATTCAGTACTTC. It yields the protein CASSDEYPKIAEPSAKNIQYF.

The chain recombines TRBV5-8 with TRBJ1-4; no reliable D call. The V gene lost 3 bases and the J gene lost 4 bases, with 16 bases spanning the gap. CDR3 length: 16 residues. The germline gives CDR1 SGHTS, CDR2 YDEGEE. In nucleotides, the CDR3 is TGTGCCAGCAGCTCGGTACCTCCAACAAGTAATGAAAAACTGTTTTTT. It is translated as CASSSVPPTSNEKLFF.

The rearrangement joins TRBV7-9 to TRBJ1-4; D is possibly TRBD1 (5 bases). The germline V gene has CDR1 SEHNR and CDR2 FQNEAQ (reference sequence). The CDR3 is made up of 16 amino acids. Trimming pared 5 bases from V and 7 bases from J, leaving 20 bases between. CDR3 bases: TGTGCCAGCAGCCCCCCAGTGGGGGGAAAAGGTGAAAAACTGTTTTTT. Protein: CASSPPVGGKGEKLFF.

This clone occurred a few times. The CDR3 reads CASARLGGTDTQYF. The CDR3 nucleotides read TGTGCCAGCGCGCGCCTCGGGGGGACAGATACGCAGTATTTT. The chain carries TRBV25-1 and TRBJ2-3; 7 bases match TRBD2. Germline CDR1 and CDR2: MGHDK and SYGVNS. The ends lost 8 bases at V and 3 bases at J; junction bases unmatched: 8. This CDR3 contains 14 residues.

This clone was observed a single time. The chain couples TRBV19 to TRBJ2-7; 9 nucleotides match TRBD2. The CDR3 runs to 15 residues. From germline, CDR1 is LNHDA and CDR2 SQIVND (reference sequence). The junction had 13 bases not matched to a gene; V was cut back by 7 bases and J by 6 bases. This CDR3 is CASKPGAGGPLEQYF. The CDR3 DNA follows: TGTGCCAGTAAGCCAGGGGCGGGAGGGCCCCTCGAGCAGTACTTC.

The V and J genes are TRBV4-2 and TRBJ1-3; D is unresolved. V dropped 0 bases and J dropped 0 bases, with 6 bases sitting between them. The CDR3 is made up of 15 amino acids. CDR1 is LGHNA and CDR2 is YNFKEQ in the germline V gene. CDR3 bases: TGTGCCAGCAGCCAAGATCGTTTCTCTGGAAACACCATATATTTT. Protein: CASSQDRFSGNTIYF.

This clone turned up a few times. CDR3 nucleotides: TGCGCCAGCAGCCAAGAAAGCGGACTTACGCCCCAGCATTTT. Translating gives CASSQESGLTPQHF. This chain joins TRBV4-1 and TRBJ1-5, with unresolved D. Looked up from germline, CDR1 is MGHRA and CDR2 is YSYEKL. The CDR3 runs to 14 residues. The germline V and J ends were trimmed by 0 bases and 9 bases, with 12 bases remaining between them.

The rearrangement uses TRBV4-1 and TRBJ1-4; weak D call: TRBD1 (5 bases). Germline assignment: CDR1 MGHRA and CDR2 YSYEKL. Trimming cost V 3 bases and J 0 bases, with 11 bases left between them. This CDR3 has 16 amino acids. The CDR3: CASSQGDLATNEKLFF. For the CDR3, the DNA is TGCGCCAGCAGCCAGGGGGACTTAGCAACTAATGAAAAACTGTTTTTT.

V usage is TRBV19 and J usage is TRBJ2-7; D is undetermined. The germline gives CDR1 LNHDA, CDR2 SQIVND (reference sequence). The V gene lost 6 bases and the J gene lost 2 bases, with 14 bases spanning the gap. The CDR3 runs 14 residues. CDR3 protein: CASRMAEPPYEQYF. CDR3 sequence (DNA): TGTGCCAGTAGAATGGCTGAGCCCCCCTACGAGCAGTACTTC.

The chain carries TRBV11-1 and TRBJ2-7, with D possibly TRBD2 on 5 matching bases. Germline CDR1 is SGHAT and CDR2 is FQDESV (reference sequence). V lost 4 bases and J lost 4, with 23 bases in between. The CDR3 is 17 residues long. The CDR3 region has the DNA TGTGCCAGCAGCTCCCGGCCCGGGCTAGCCGGGATATACGAGCAGTACTTC. Translation: CASSSRPGLAGIYEQYF.

The chain combines TRBV7-3 with TRBJ1-1, with 8 bases fitting TRBD1. CDR3 size: 14 residues. Germline CDR1 and CDR2: SGHTA and FQGTGA. J gave up 1 base and V 5 bases, and 3 bases lay outside the gene matches. As DNA, the CDR3 is TGTGCCAGCAGCCTCAGGGGGCAGAACACTGAAGCTTTCTTT. Its protein product is CASSLRGQNTEAFF.

This chain joins TRBV10-3 and TRBJ1-3; D not certain. The germline V gene has CDR1 ENHRY and CDR2 SYGVKD. V was cut by 6 bases and J by 4 bases, with 19 bases left in between. There are 16 residues in the CDR3. In nucleotides, the CDR3 is TGTGCCATCAGACCCCACGGGATAGTGCGGGGAAACACCATATATTTT. Translated, it gives CAIRPHGIVRGNTIYF.

V is TRBV5-1 and J is TRBJ1-6; D unclear. Germline V gene sequence: CDR1 SGHRS, CDR2 YFSETQ. This CDR3 has 15 residues. Trimming left V 0 bases short and J 8 bases short, with 12 bases between. The CDR3 nucleotides are TGCGCCAGCAGCTTGGCCCGGACCGGAGATTCACCCCTCCACTTT. Translated: CASSLARTGDSPLHF.

V is TRBV4-1 and J is TRBJ1-3; D not certain. From germline, CDR1 is MGHRA and CDR2 YSYEKL. With 2 bases removed from V and 1 base from J, the gap between germline ends came to 12 bases. The CDR3 length is 16 residues. DNA for the CDR3: TGCGCCAGCAGCCAACCGGGGAAAGGGTCTGGAAACACCATATATTTT. Amino acids: CASSQPGKGSGNTIYF.

In its sample, this clone was seen once. The rearrangement links TRBV5-1 to TRBJ1-2, with TRBD1 as a possible D gene (5 bases). Germline V CDR1 and CDR2: SGHRS, YFSETQ. The V end lost 5 bases, the J end lost 4 bases, and 18 bases lay between the germline ends. The CDR3 length is 15 residues. The CDR3 sequence: CASRPQEGNTYGYTF. As DNA, the CDR3 is TGCGCCAGCAGGCCCCAGGAGGGGAACACCTATGGCTACACCTTC.

The chain is built from TRBV7-9 and TRBJ2-7, with D unresolved. The CDR3 has 12 residues. The V end lost 5 bases, the J end lost 6 bases, and 11 bases lay between the germline ends. Germline values: CDR1 SEHNR, CDR2 FQNEAQ (reference sequence). The CDR3 protein is CASSTVSVEQYF. The CDR3 region has the DNA TGTGCCAGCAGCACGGTTTCGGTCGAGCAGTACTTC. Looking up the rest from reference TRBV7-9 and TRBJ2-7 gives the full variable domain: DTGVSQNPRHKITKRGQNVTFRCDPISEHNRLYWYRQTLGQGPEFLTYFQNEAQLEKSRLLSDRFSAERPKGSFSTLEIQRTEQGDSAMYLCASSTVSVEQYFGPGTRLTVT.

The genes are TRBV5-6 and TRBJ2-3; the D gene is possibly TRBD1 (6 bases). The CDR3 runs to 15 residues. CDR1 is SGHDT, CDR2 YYEEEE, per germline. V dropped 4 bases and J dropped 2 bases, with 14 bases sitting between them. The CDR3 region is CASSMTGSHTDTQYF. CDR3 DNA sequence: TGTGCCAGCAGCATGACAGGTTCCCACACAGATACGCAGTATTTT.

This chain joins TRBV6-6 and TRBJ1-2; 9 bases are shared with TRBD1. The trim removed 5 bases at V and 2 bases at J, leaving 6 bases unmatched. The CDR3 is 15 residues long. The V gene's germline CDR1 is MNHNY and CDR2 SVGAGI (reference sequence). The CDR3 DNA reads as TGTGCCAGCAGTCGACAACAGGGGGCCAACTATGGCTACACCTTC. Encoded protein: CASSRQQGANYGYTF.

J is TRBJ1-1 and V is TRBV18; D is ambiguous. Trimming left V 3 bases short and J 1 base short, with 6 bases between. The CDR3 is 13 residues long. Germline V gene lookup returns CDR1 KGHSH and CDR2 LQKENI. CDR3 nucleotides: TGTGCCAGCTCACCTACAAGGAACACTGAAGCTTTCTTT. Its translation is CASSPTRNTEAFF.

This clone was recorded once. The rearrangement uses TRBV6-5 and TRBJ2-2; D gene ambiguous. This CDR3 contains 15 residues. Germline assignment: CDR1 MNHEY and CDR2 SVGAGI. Trimming cost V 1 base and J 0 bases, with 6 bases left between them. The CDR3 sequence: CASSYLQTNTGELFF. In DNA form, the CDR3 reads TGTGCCAGCAGTTACTTACAGACGAACACCGGGGAGCTGTTTTTT.

In its sample, this clone was seen once. DNA of the CDR3: TGTGCCAGCAGCCAAGAAACTAGCGGGGACAATGAGCAGTTCTTC. This codes for CASSQETSGDNEQFF. The V call is TRBV14, the J call TRBJ2-1; TRBD2 matches 10 bases. This CDR3 has 15 amino acids. V gave up 0 bases and J gave up 5 bases; unmatched junction bases: 1. The germline gives CDR1 SGHDN, CDR2 FVKESK.

This clone occurred once. The V gene is TRBV18, the J gene TRBJ2-5; the D gene is possibly TRBD2 (6 bases). The CDR3 is 15 amino acids. Germline-derived CDR1 and CDR2 are KGHSH and LQKENI. Trimming left V 3 bases short and J 1 base short, with 12 bases between. The CDR3 DNA sequence: TGTGCCAGCTCACCGGGATACGGGAGCCAAGAGACCCAGTACTTC. Protein: CASSPGYGSQETQYF.

This clone was recorded only once. The CDR3 loop is CASRWSGASYEQYF. CDR3 nucleotide sequence: TGTGCCAGCAGGTGGAGCGGGGCTTCCTACGAGCAGTACTTC. This chain links TRBV11-3 with TRBJ2-7, with 7 bases that match TRBD2. Trimming at V came to 6 bases and at J to 1 base, leaving 6 bases not matched to a gene. CDR1 is SGHNT, CDR2 YENEEA, per germline. The CDR3 sequence is 14 residues long.

This clone was detected a few times. This chain's CDR3 is CASSLVGGTLREKLFF. Written as DNA, the CDR3 is TGTGCCAGCAGCTTAGTAGGCGGGACCCTCCGTGAAAAACTGTTTTTT. The chain is built from TRBV7-2 and TRBJ1-4; tentative D call: TRBD1 (5 bases). V was pared by 1 base and J by 7 bases, with 16 bases between. Germline V gene data show CDR1 as SGHTA and CDR2 as FQGNSA. The length of the CDR3 is 16 residues.